This entry is about one T cell receptor (beta chain). Its antigen is unknown. This record belongs to a study of T cells in Graves' hyperthyroidism and ophthalmopathy. Regarding the study as a whole: Prediction of ophthalmopathy progression came a median around 6.5 months pre-onset.

V shed 2 bases, J shed 4 bases, and the junction held 7 bases outside the gene matches. The germline CDR1 and CDR2 sequences are LNHNV and YYDKDF (reference sequence). The CDR3 extends over 15 amino acids. Regions amplified from RNA transcripts were the TCR beta CDR3 regions. The HTBI primer set served for first-round RT-PCR of the TCR CDR3. One entry per CDR3 protein, called by TCRdb with MiXCR from the multiplex PCR reads. Of some 500,000 distinct CDR3 sequences detected, 15% to 20% appear once; the ten largest clones hold 25% to 30%. Enrolled ophthalmopathy patients presented with a Clinical Activity Score of at least 3, a NOSPECS grade of at least 4, and disease duration under 3 months.

The V gene is TRBV15, the J gene TRBJ1-2; 7 bases are shared with TRBD1. The specimen sequenced was blood. This sequence originates from a woman aged 30 to 39 with Graves' ophthalmopathy. CDR3 nucleotides: TGTGCCACCAGCAGATTACCGGGACAGAGCTATGGCTACACCTTC. Its protein is CATSRLPGQSYGYTF.